The 25 T cell receptor beta chains in this list originate from one sample, sequenced in a study of T cell changes during pregnancy in multiple sclerosis. Sequenced by immunoSEQ multiplex PCR; TCRdb stores in-frame clones only, minus some. This table holds around 48,000 clones, roughly 92% found once. Sequencing was performed on CD4+ T cells from peripheral blood mononuclear cells, taken in the second trimester of pregnancy. These receptor sequences come from a female donor in good health, enrolled as a control in a pregnancy study.

The rearrangement joins TRBV5-8 to TRBJ2-1; 9 nucleotides agree with TRBD2. The CDR3 sequence is 13 residues long. Germline assignment: CDR1 SGHTS and CDR2 YDEGEE. Trimming took 4 bases from V and 10 from J; bases not matched to a gene: 6. This chain's CDR3 is CASSPGLASEQFF. The CDR3 region has the DNA TGTGCCAGCAGCCCGGGACTAGCCAGCGAGCAGTTCTTC.

J is TRBJ2-7 and V is TRBV7-9; possible D gene TRBD1, 5 bases. The CDR3 is made up of 19 amino acids. Trimming pared 5 bases from V and 5 bases from J, leaving 31 bases between. CDR1 and CDR2 (germline): SEHNR, FQNEAQ (reference sequence). Here the CDR3 DNA reads TGTGCCAGCAGCCAAAACCCTCGGCAGGGTGGGTATTTGAGGCACGAGCAGTACTTC. Encoded protein: CASSQNPRQGGYLRHEQYF.

The rearrangement joins TRBV18 to TRBJ1-2; D remains unclear. Germline CDR1 reads KGHSH; CDR2 reads LQKENI. V lost 2 bases to trimming and J lost 1 base, with 17 bases between them. The CDR3 is 17 residues long. CDR3 in DNA: TGTGCCAGCTCACCAGTCCAGCGACCCATAGGTAACTATGGCTACACCTTC. The encoded protein is CASSPVQRPIGNYGYTF.

J is TRBJ2-7 and V is TRBV11-3, with D unresolved. Trimming shortened V by 4 bases and J by 2 bases, and 15 bases separated the two germline ends. The length of the CDR3 is 15 residues. Germline CDR1 reads SGHNT; CDR2 reads YENEEA. In DNA, the CDR3 is TGTGCCAGCAGCTCCTCGACATATAATACCTACGAGCAGTACTTC. This encodes CASSSSTYNTYEQYF.

CDR3 loop: CASSQVSSGRQETQYF. The CDR3 nucleotides are TGCGCCAGCAGCCAAGTATCGAGCGGTCGTCAAGAGACCCAGTACTTC. V is TRBV4-1 and J is TRBJ2-5; maybe TRBD2 (5 bases). The germline CDR1 and CDR2 sequences are MGHRA and YSYEKL. V lost 1 base and J lost 2, with 14 bases in between. The CDR3 covers 16 residues.

The V and J genes are TRBV9 and TRBJ2-2; perhaps TRBD1 as D (5 bases). V was shortened by 3 bases and J by 1 base, with 10 bases between the two germline ends. There are 15 residues in the CDR3. Germline V gene lookup returns CDR1 SGDLS and CDR2 YYNGEE. The CDR3 sequence: CASSEGVLNTGELFF. The CDR3, as DNA: TGTGCCAGCAGCGAAGGGGTATTGAACACCGGGGAGCTGTTTTTT.

V is TRBV28 and J is TRBJ1-4, with 10 nucleotides matching TRBD1. Germline V lookup: CDR1 MDHEN, CDR2 SYDVKM. The junction had 8 bases not matched to a gene; V was cut back by 3 bases and J by 7 bases. The CDR3 runs 16 residues. The CDR3 DNA reads TGTGCCAGCAGTTTTTTTGGGACAGGGGAAGGTGAAAAACTGTTTTTT. Encoded protein: CASSFFGTGEGEKLFF.

The rearrangement uses TRBV28 and TRBJ2-5, with D maybe TRBD1 (8 bases). The CDR3 has 12 amino acids. Looked up from germline, CDR1 is MDHEN and CDR2 is SYDVKM. V was cut by 10 bases and J by 6 bases, with 15 bases left in between. The CDR3 is CATYRGGKTQYF. DNA of the CDR3: TGTGCCACCTACAGGGGGGGCAAGACCCAGTACTTC.

The chain links TRBV10-1 to TRBJ1-5; 7 nucleotides align to TRBD1. The ends lost 9 bases at V and 2 bases at J; junction bases unmatched: 7. CDR1 is WNHNN, CDR2 SYGVQD, per germline (reference sequence). The CDR3 has 14 residues. The CDR3 DNA sequence: TGCGCCAGTCTGACCGGACAGGGCAATCAGCCCCAGCATTTT. Protein: CASLTGQGNQPQHF.

This chain uses TRBV30 with TRBJ1-1, with D unclear. Germline CDR1 and CDR2: GTSNPN and SVGIG (reference sequence). V was pared by 5 bases and J by 6 bases, with 10 bases between. The CDR3 sequence is 11 residues long. The CDR3, as DNA: TGTGCCTGGCAACGGGGTTCTGAAGCTTTCTTT. This sequence encodes CAWQRGSEAFF.

V is TRBV27 and J is TRBJ1-2; 8 bases agree with TRBD1. The CDR3 has 14 residues. Germline V gene lookup returns CDR1 MNHEY and CDR2 SMNVEV (reference sequence). V was pared by 5 bases and J by 11 bases, with 13 bases of the junction left unmatched. The CDR3 region is CASSPNPGQATYTF. The CDR3 DNA reads TGTGCCAGCAGTCCCAACCCGGGACAGGCAACATACACCTTC.

J is TRBJ2-5 and V is TRBV11-3; D is unclear. The V end lost 5 bases, the J end lost 5 bases, and 15 bases lay between the germline ends. Germline V gives CDR1 SGHNT, CDR2 YENEEA. The CDR3 runs 14 residues. The CDR3 coding sequence is TGTGCCAGCAGCCCTATTACGGCCGGGGAGACCCAGTACTTC. Amino acid sequence: CASSPITAGETQYF. The variable domain in full, completed from reference TRBV11-3 and TRBJ2-5, reads EAGVVQSPRYKIIEKKQPVAFWCNPISGHNTLYWYLQNLGQGPELLIRYENEEAVDDSQLPKDRFSAERLKGVDSTLKIQPAELGDSAVYLCASSPITAGETQYFGPGTRLLVL.

This chain connects TRBV29-1 to TRBJ2-7; a possible D gene is TRBD2 (6 bases). Per the germline V gene, CDR1 is SQVTM and CDR2 is ANQGSEA. The CDR3 loop spans 13 amino acids. V dropped 6 bases and J dropped 6 bases, with 18 bases sitting between them. CDR3: CSVGGDGMFEQYF. The CDR3, as DNA: TGCAGCGTGGGGGGAGACGGTATGTTCGAGCAGTACTTC.

The rearrangement joins TRBV28 to TRBJ2-3; 7 bases map to TRBD1. This CDR3 is built from 13 residues. V was pared by 8 bases and J by 4 bases, with 6 bases of the junction left unmatched. The V gene's germline CDR1 is MDHEN and CDR2 SYDVKM. The CDR3: CASGHRGADTQYF. CDR3 nucleotides: TGTGCCAGCGGGCACAGGGGTGCAGATACGCAGTATTTT.

The sample holds a few counts of this clone. The chain joins TRBV7-8 to TRBJ2-3, with D possibly TRBD1 on 5 matching bases. Germline lookup yields CDR1 SGHVS and CDR2 FQNEAQ. The CDR3 runs 15 residues. The V end lost 5 bases, the J end lost 0 bases, and 12 bases lay between the germline ends. The CDR3 DNA reads TGTGCCAGCAGCGGGCCACAGGTGAGCACAGATACGCAGTATTTT. Translating it yields CASSGPQVSTDTQYF.

This clone occurred once. This chain links TRBV27 with TRBJ2-3, with D maybe TRBD2 (5 bases). Germline-derived CDR1 and CDR2 are MNHEY and SMNVEV (reference sequence). V was trimmed by 4 bases and J by 0 bases, leaving 17 bases between them. The CDR3 is made up of 17 amino acids. The CDR3 reads CASSSDQRRASTDTQYF. The CDR3, as DNA: TGTGCCAGCAGTTCCGACCAACGGCGGGCTAGCACAGATACGCAGTATTTT.

The chain is built from TRBV28 and TRBJ1-1, with D possibly matching TRBD1 (5 bases). Germline V gene sequence: CDR1 MDHEN, CDR2 SYDVKM. The CDR3 has 15 residues. The V end lost 5 bases, the J end lost 2 bases, and 15 bases lay between the germline ends. CDR3 residues: CASSKEITGNTEAFF. In nucleotides, the CDR3 is TGTGCCAGCAGTAAAGAAATAACAGGAAACACTGAAGCTTTCTTT.

V and J are TRBV2 and TRBJ2-5, with 11 nucleotides matching TRBD2. Germline V gene lookup returns CDR1 SNHLY and CDR2 FYNNEI. The CDR3 runs 15 residues. V was clipped by 7 bases and J by 7 bases; unmatched bases: 11. DNA of the CDR3: TGTGCCAGCATGGGGGTTAGCGGGGGGGCCGGGACCCAGTACTTC. This codes for CASMGVSGGAGTQYF.

The chain is built from TRBV4-1 and TRBJ2-2; 7 nucleotides line up with TRBD1. The length of the CDR3 is 17 residues. Germline V lookup: CDR1 MGHRA, CDR2 YSYEKL. The junction had 10 bases not matched to a gene; V was cut back by 1 base and J by 5 bases. The CDR3 loop reads CASSQALRGRGTGELFF. The CDR3 DNA is TGCGCCAGCAGCCAAGCTCTCAGGGGGAGAGGGACCGGGGAGCTGTTTTTT.

This chain connects TRBV2 to TRBJ2-1; 10 bases match TRBD2. V lost 1 base to trimming and J lost 6 bases; unmatched junction nucleotides: 3. CDR3 length: 15 residues. Germline assignment: CDR1 SNHLY and CDR2 FYNNEI. CDR3 protein: CASSEVSGRVNEQFF. As DNA, the CDR3 is TGTGCCAGCAGTGAAGTAAGCGGGAGGGTCAATGAGCAGTTCTTC.

The rearrangement links TRBV19 to TRBJ1-5; TRBD1 agrees at 10 bases. The CDR3 extends over 14 amino acids. Looked up from germline, CDR1 is LNHDA and CDR2 is SQIVND (reference sequence). With V trimmed by 10 bases and J by 4 bases, 7 bases remained unmatched. The CDR3 sequence is CATDRGLLNQPQHF. In DNA form, the CDR3 reads TGTGCCACTGACAGGGGGCTGCTTAATCAGCCCCAGCATTTT.

This clone was seen once. The gene calls are TRBV5-6 and TRBJ2-3, with 7 bases lining up with TRBD2. The CDR3 runs 15 residues. Germline V gene sequence: CDR1 SGHDT, CDR2 YYEEEE. J gave up 4 bases and V 0 bases, and 5 bases lay outside the gene matches. DNA of the CDR3: TGTGCCAGCAGCTTGGGGCGGGAGTGGCCAGATACGCAGTATTTT. It is translated as CASSLGREWPDTQYF.

The chain employs TRBV11-2 and TRBJ2-3; 13 nucleotides agree with TRBD2. This CDR3 has 17 residues. Germline CDR1 and CDR2: SGHAT and FQNNGV. The V gene end was trimmed by 1 base and the J gene end by 1 base; junction bases not matched to a gene: 2. The CDR3 DNA sequence: TGTGCCAGCAGCTTAGTCGGACTAGCGGGAGGCACAGATACGCAGTATTTT. It translates to CASSLVGLAGGTDTQYF.

The chain is built from TRBV25-1 and TRBJ1-2, with TRBD1 as a possible D gene (5 bases). This CDR3 contains 15 residues. The V end lost 6 bases, the J end lost 7 bases, and 21 bases lay between the germline ends. Per the germline V gene, CDR1 is MGHDK and CDR2 is SYGVNS. CDR3 loop: CASSLGKGQGFGYTF. CDR3 DNA: TGTGCCAGCAGCCTAGGAAAAGGGCAGGGATTTGGCTACACCTTC.

The chain has TRBV6-5 and TRBJ1-4; possibly TRBD1 for D (5 bases). CDR1 and CDR2 (germline): MNHEY, SVGAGI. V was shortened by 7 bases and J by 4 bases, with 16 bases between the two germline ends. CDR3 length: 15 residues. CDR3 in amino acids: CASTLSWGGNEKLFF. The CDR3 bases are TGTGCCAGCACCCTGTCTTGGGGGGGTAATGAAAAACTGTTTTTT.